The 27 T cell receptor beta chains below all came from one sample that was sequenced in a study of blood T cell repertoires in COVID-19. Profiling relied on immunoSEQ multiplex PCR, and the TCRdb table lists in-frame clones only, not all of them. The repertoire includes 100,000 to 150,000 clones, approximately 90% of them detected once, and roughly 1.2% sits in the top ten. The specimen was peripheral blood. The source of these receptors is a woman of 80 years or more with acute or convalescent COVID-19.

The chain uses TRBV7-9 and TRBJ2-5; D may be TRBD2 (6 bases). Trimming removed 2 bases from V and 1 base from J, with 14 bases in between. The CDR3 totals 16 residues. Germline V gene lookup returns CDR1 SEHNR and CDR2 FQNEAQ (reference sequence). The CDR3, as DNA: TGTGCCAGCAGCTTAAGACGGGGGAACCTCCAAGAGACCCAGTACTTC. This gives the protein CASSLRRGNLQETQYF.

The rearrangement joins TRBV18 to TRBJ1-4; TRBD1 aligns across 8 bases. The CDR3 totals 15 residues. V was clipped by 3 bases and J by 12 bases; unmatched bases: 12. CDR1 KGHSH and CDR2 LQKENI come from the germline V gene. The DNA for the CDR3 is TGTGCCAGCTCACCCTCGCACTCGGGACAGGAGGAACTGTTTTTT. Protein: CASSPSHSGQEELFF.

The chain's CDR3 is CASSDSGSSYNEQFF. The CDR3 DNA reads TGTGCCAGTAGTGATAGCGGCAGCTCCTACAATGAGCAGTTCTTC. The chain has TRBV19 and TRBJ2-1, with D tentatively TRBD2 (6 bases). Germline V gene lookup returns CDR1 LNHDA and CDR2 SQIVND (reference sequence). V lost 5 bases to trimming and J lost 0 bases, with 11 bases between them. The CDR3 covers 15 residues.

The CDR3 protein is CASSSPGNTEAFF. As DNA, the CDR3 is TGTGCCAGTAGTTCTCCGGGGAACACTGAAGCTTTCTTT. The chain combines TRBV19 with TRBJ1-1; D is undetermined. This CDR3 region has 13 residues. Trimming took 5 bases from V and 1 from J, leaving 8 bases between them. Germline V CDR1 and CDR2: LNHDA, SQIVND (reference sequence).

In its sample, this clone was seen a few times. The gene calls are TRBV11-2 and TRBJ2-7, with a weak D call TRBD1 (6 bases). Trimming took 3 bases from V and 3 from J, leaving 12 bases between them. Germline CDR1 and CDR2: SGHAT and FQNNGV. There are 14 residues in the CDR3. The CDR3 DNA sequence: TGTGCCAGCAGCTTGTCGGGACAAATCTACGAGCAGTACTTC. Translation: CASSLSGQIYEQYF.

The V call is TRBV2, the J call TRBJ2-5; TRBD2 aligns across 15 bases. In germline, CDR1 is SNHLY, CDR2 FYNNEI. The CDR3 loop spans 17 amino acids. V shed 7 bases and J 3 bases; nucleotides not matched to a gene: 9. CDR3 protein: CASNYGTSGGRKETQYF. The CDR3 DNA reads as TGTGCCAGCAATTACGGGACTAGCGGGGGGAGAAAAGAGACCCAGTACTTC.

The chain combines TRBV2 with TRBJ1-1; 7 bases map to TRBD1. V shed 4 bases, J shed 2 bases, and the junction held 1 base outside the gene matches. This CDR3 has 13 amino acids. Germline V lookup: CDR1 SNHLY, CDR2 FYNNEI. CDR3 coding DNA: TGTGCCAGCAGTGGGGACAGAAACACTGAAGCTTTCTTT. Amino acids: CASSGDRNTEAFF.

CDR3 in DNA: TGTGCCAGCAGCGTTAGCGGGAGGGCCGGTCATGAGCAGTTCTTC. Residues: CASSVSGRAGHEQFF. The J gene is TRBJ2-1, the V gene TRBV7-2; 11 nucleotides align to TRBD2. The junction had 8 bases not matched to a gene; V was cut back by 5 bases and J by 8 bases. The CDR3 loop spans 15 amino acids. The germline gives CDR1 SGHTA, CDR2 FQGNSA. Based on the CDR3 plus reference TRBV7-2 and TRBJ2-1, the full variable domain is GAGVSQSPSNKVTEKGKDVELRCDPISGHTALYWYRQSLGQGLEFLIYFQGNSAPDKSGLPSDRFSAERTGGSVSTLTIQRTQQEDSAVYLCASSVSGRAGHEQFFGPGTRLTVL.

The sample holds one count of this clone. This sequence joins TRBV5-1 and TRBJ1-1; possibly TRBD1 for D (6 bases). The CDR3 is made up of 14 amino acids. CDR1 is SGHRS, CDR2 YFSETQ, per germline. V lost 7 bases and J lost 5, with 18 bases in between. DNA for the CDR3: TGCGCCAGCCAAACGGGACACAGGAGTACTGAAGCTTTCTTT. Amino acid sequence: CASQTGHRSTEAFF.

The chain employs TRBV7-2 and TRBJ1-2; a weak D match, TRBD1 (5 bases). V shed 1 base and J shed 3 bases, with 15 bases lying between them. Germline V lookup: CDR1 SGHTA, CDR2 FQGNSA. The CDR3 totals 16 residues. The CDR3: CASSLVGPGMDYGYTF. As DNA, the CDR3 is TGTGCCAGCAGCTTAGTGGGTCCAGGGATGGACTATGGCTACACCTTC.

CDR3 protein: CASSIKSAGSNEKLFF. DNA of the CDR3: TGTGCCAGTAGTATTAAGTCGGCAGGGTCTAATGAAAAACTGTTTTTT. The genes are TRBV19 and TRBJ1-4, with TRBD1 as a possible D gene (5 bases). Germline lookup yields CDR1 LNHDA and CDR2 SQIVND (reference sequence). The length of the CDR3 is 16 residues. Trimming shortened V by 3 bases and J by 3 bases, and 14 bases separated the two germline ends.

The CDR3 loop is CSVEWGGHEKLFF. The CDR3 nucleotides are TGCAGCGTTGAATGGGGGGGGCATGAAAAACTGTTTTTT. The chain couples TRBV29-1 to TRBJ1-4, with a tentative D call TRBD1 (6 bases). The CDR3 extends over 13 amino acids. CDR1 is SQVTM, CDR2 ANQGSEA, per germline. Trimming removed 2 bases from V and 6 bases from J, with 10 bases in between.

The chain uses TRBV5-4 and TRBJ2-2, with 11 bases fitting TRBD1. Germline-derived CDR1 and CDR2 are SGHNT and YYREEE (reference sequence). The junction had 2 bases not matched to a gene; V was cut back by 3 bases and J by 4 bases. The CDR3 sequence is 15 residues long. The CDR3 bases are TGTGCCAGCAGCTGGGACAGGGGGATCACCGGGGAGCTGTTTTTT. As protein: CASSWDRGITGELFF.

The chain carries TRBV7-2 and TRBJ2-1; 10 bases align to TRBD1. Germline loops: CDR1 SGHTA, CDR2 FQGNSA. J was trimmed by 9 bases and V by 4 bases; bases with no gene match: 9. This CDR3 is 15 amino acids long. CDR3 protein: CASSSSPGQGIEQFF. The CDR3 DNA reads TGTGCCAGCAGCTCGTCTCCGGGACAGGGGATTGAGCAGTTCTTC.

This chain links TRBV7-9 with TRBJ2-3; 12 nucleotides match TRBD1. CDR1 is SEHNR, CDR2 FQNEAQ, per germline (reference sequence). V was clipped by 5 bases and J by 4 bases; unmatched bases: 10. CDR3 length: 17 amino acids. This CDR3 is CASSQRPGQGASDTQYF. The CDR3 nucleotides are TGTGCCAGCAGCCAACGTCCGGGACAGGGGGCGTCAGATACGCAGTATTTT.

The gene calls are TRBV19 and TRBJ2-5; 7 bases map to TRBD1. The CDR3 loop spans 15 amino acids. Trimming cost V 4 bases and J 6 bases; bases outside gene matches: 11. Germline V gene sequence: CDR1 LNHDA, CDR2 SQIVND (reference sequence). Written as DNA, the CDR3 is TGTGCCAGTAGTAGGGACAGAGGTCCGGGAAAGACCCAGTACTTC. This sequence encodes CASSRDRGPGKTQYF.

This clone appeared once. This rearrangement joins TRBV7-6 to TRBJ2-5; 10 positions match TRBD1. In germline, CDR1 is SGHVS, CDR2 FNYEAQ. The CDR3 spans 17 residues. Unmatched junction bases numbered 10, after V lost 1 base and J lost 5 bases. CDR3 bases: TGTGCCAGCAGCTTAGGCCCCCCTGGGACAGGGGTGGAGACCCAGTACTTC. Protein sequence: CASSLGPPGTGVETQYF. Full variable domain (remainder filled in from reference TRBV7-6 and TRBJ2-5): GAGVSQSPRYKVTKRGQDVALRCDPISGHVSLYWYRQALGQGPEFLTYFNYEAQQDKSGLPNDRFSAERPEGSISTLTIQRTEQRDSAMYRCASSLGPPGTGVETQYFGPGTRLLVL.

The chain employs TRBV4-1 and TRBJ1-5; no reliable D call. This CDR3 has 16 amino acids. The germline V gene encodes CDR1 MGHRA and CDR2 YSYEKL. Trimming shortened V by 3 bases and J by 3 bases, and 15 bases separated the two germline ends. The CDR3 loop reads CASSHLEGGDNQPQHF. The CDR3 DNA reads TGCGCCAGCAGCCATTTAGAGGGCGGAGACAATCAGCCCCAGCATTTT.

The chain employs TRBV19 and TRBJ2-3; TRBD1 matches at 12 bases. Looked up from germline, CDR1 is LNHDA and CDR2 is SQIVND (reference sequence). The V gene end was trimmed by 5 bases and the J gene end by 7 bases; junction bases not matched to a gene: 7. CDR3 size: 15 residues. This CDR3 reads CASSDRDRGPYTQYF. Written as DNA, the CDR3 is TGTGCCAGTAGTGACCGGGACAGGGGGCCGTATACGCAGTATTTT.

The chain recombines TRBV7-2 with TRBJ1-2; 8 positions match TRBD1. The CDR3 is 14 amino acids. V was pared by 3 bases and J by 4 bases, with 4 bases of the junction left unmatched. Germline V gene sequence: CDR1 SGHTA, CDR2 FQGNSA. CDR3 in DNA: TGTGCCAGCAGCTTTCCAGGGGGCGGCTATGGCTACACCTTC. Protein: CASSFPGGGYGYTF.

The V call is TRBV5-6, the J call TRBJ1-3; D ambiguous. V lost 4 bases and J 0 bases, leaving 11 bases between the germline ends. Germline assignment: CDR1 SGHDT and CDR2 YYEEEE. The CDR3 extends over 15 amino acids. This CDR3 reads CASSLGASSGNTIYF. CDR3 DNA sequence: TGTGCCAGCAGCCTGGGAGCAAGCTCTGGAAACACCATATATTTT.

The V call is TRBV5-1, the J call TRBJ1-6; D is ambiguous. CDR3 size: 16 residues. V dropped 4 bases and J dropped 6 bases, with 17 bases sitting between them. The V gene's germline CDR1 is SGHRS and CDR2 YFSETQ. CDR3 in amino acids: CASSLDSSLRNSPLHF. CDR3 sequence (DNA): TGCGCCAGCAGCCTTGATTCGAGCCTACGTAATTCACCCCTCCACTTT.

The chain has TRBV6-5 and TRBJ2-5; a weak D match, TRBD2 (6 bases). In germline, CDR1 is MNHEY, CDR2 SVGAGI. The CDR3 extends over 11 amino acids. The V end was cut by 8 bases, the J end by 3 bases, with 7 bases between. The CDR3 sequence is CASQREETQYF. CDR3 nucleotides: TGTGCCAGCCAGCGGGAAGAGACCCAGTACTTC.

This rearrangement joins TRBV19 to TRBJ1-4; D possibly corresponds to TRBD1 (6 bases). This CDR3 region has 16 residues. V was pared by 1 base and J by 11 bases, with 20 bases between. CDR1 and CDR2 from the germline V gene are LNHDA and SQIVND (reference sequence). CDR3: CASSIAKNRVVDKLFF. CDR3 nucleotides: TGTGCCAGTAGTATAGCTAAAAACAGGGTCGTCGACAAACTGTTTTTT.

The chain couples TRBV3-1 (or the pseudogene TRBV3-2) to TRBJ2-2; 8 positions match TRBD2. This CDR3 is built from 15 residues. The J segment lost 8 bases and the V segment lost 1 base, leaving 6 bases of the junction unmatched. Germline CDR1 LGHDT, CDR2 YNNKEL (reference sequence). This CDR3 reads CASSQGGSGVGELFF. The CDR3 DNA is TGTGCCAGCAGCCAAGGAGGTAGCGGGGTTGGGGAGCTGTTTTTT.

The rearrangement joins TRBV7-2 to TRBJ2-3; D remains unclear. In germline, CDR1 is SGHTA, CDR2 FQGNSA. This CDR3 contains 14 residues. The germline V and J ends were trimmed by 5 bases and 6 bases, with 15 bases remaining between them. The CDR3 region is CASSQFPAPDTQYF. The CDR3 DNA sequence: TGTGCCAGCAGCCAGTTCCCCGCACCGGATACGCAGTATTTT.

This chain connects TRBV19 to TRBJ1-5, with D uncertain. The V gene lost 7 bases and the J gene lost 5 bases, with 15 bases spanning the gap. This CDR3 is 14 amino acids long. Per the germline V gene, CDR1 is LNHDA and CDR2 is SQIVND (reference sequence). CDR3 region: CASTEAAPDQPQHF. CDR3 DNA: TGTGCCAGTACCGAAGCTGCGCCGGATCAGCCCCAGCATTTT.